This T cell receptor beta chain comes out of a study of T cells expressing NK-cell markers. Study-level background: It was from sorted CD3+CD56+NKG2C+, CD3+CD56+NKG2C- and CD3+CD56-NKG2C+ T cells that TCR beta repertoires came. The authors sequenced eight donors, of whom seven were HCMV-seropositive and one was seronegative.

The CDR3 runs to 16 residues. Germline CDR1 reads SNHLY; CDR2 reads FYNNEI. No DNA is given; TCRdb re-called the 5' RACE reads and lists each CDR3 protein once. The sample yields 300,000 to 500,000 distinct CDR3 sequences, of which the top ten take up about 10%. The sequenced sample was blood T cells: a sorted CD56 or NKG2C T cell subset, CD4+ or CD8+ T cells, or bulk PBMC T cells (not recorded which). The TCR was taken from a woman in her forties or fifties in good health. The rearrangement links TRBV2 to TRBJ1-4; no DNA is available, so the TRBD1 call from TCRdb remains unchecked. CDR3: CASIPRGGTSNEKLFF.